These T cell receptor beta chains were read from a single sample in a study of shared clonotypes between healthy human individuals. TCRdb keeps only in-frame clones here, not all; method: immunoSEQ multiplex PCR. The sample records some 1,900,000 clones, over 85% being singletons. Sequencing was carried out using naive CD8+ T cells sorted from blood. These receptors originate from a man aged 18 to 30 in good health. The CDR3 runs from the conserved cysteine through the conserved F or W. Fields, in order: J gene, V gene, clone size, D gene, CDR3 DNA, CDR3 protein. The D gene is left open where the match is weak. Clone sizes are given selectively: once, few, many, or a class where the clone is expanded.

>TRBJ1-2|TRBV5-6|NA|NA
TGTGCCAGCAGCTTGGCTCCGGGGGCAATGGGTGGCTACACCTTC
CASSLAPGAMGGYTF
>TRBJ2-3|TRBV7-9|NA|NA
TGTGCCAGCCAATACTCAGCCACAGATACGCAGTATTTT
CASQYSATDTQYF
>TRBJ2-7|TRBV30|NA|NA
TGTGCCTGGAATCTCGGGCCCGGGGAGCAGTACTTC
CAWNLGPGEQYF
>TRBJ1-1|TRBV5-1|NA|NA
TGCGCCAGCAGCTTGCCTGAGGGTAGTGAAGCTTTCTTT
CASSLPEGSEAFF
>TRBJ2-2|TRBV5-4|NA|NA
TGTGCCAGCGCACGGACAGATAACACCGGGGAGCTGTTTTTT
CASARTDNTGELFF
>TRBJ2-7|TRBV7-9|NA|TRBD2
TGTGCCAGCAGCTTAAGCGGGGAGGGCTACGAGCAGTACTTC
CASSLSGEGYEQYF
>TRBJ1-1|TRBV6-5|NA|TRBD1
TGTGCCAGCAGCTCACAGGGGTCCACTGAAGCTTTCTTT
CASSSQGSTEAFF
>TRBJ1-4|TRBV7-6|NA|NA
TGTGCCAGCAGCCGAGGTGGTGCCGAAAAACTGTTTTTT
CASSRGGAEKLFF
>TRBJ2-7|TRBV4-1|NA|NA
TGCGCCAGCAGCCAAGAGAGATCATTAGGGGAGCAGTACTTC
CASSQERSLGEQYF
>TRBJ1-2|TRBV27|once|NA
TGTGCCAGCAGCTCTTTAGATACCGGGGGGGCGGGGCACTATGGCTACACCTTC
CASSSLDTGGAGHYGYTF
>TRBJ1-2|TRBV19|NA|TRBD1
TGTGCCAGTAGTACGGGGGACAGGGGTGGTGGCTACACCTTC
CASSTGDRGGGYTF
>TRBJ2-7|TRBV7-2|NA|NA
TGTGCCACCCAGATCGCGGGGTTCTACGAGCAGTACTTC
CATQIAGFYEQYF
>TRBJ2-1|TRBV2|NA|NA
TGTGCCAGCACCTCCAGGGGGGTCGGACTCAATGAGCAGTTCTTC
CASTSRGVGLNEQFF
>TRBJ1-4|TRBV7-9|NA|TRBD1
TGTGCCAGCAGCGACCCGGGACAGGGAAATGAAAAACTGTTTTTT
CASSDPGQGNEKLFF
>TRBJ1-5|TRBV27|NA|TRBD1
TGTGCCAGCAGTTTAAAAGGGGGACAGGGACCTCAGCCCCAGCATTTT
CASSLKGGQGPQPQHF
>TRBJ2-7|TRBV11-2|once|NA
TGTGCCAGCAGCTTAGGACCTAAATACTACGAGCAGTACTTC
CASSLGPKYYEQYF
>TRBJ2-7|TRBV13|NA|NA
TGTGCCAGCAGCTTAGTAGGGGATAGCTTCTCCTACGAGCAGTACTTC
CASSLVGDSFSYEQYF
>TRBJ2-7|TRBV6-1|NA|NA
TGTGCCAGCAGTCCCCATCATCAGAGCAATTACGAGCAGTACTTC
CASSPHHQSNYEQYF
>TRBJ1-3|TRBV7-9|NA|NA
TGTGCCAGCAGCTGGGGTACTCTGAAGGCAGGAAACACCATATATTTT
CASSWGTLKAGNTIYF
>TRBJ2-5|TRBV5-8|few|NA
TGTGCCAGCAGGCCCCCAGCCGAAGAGACCCAGTACTTC
CASRPPAEETQYF
>TRBJ2-1|TRBV5-6|NA|TRBD2
TGTGCCAGCAGCTCGGAAGGCGGGGGGCAAGGCTATGAGCAGTTCTTC
CASSSEGGGQGYEQFF
>TRBJ2-5|TRBV6-5|NA|NA
TGTGCCAGCAGTGCAACTGGGTTCCAAGAGACCCAGTACTTC
CASSATGFQETQYF
>TRBJ1-1|TRBV2|NA|NA
TGTGCCAGCAGTAGGAAAGGGGAGAACACTGAAGCTTTCTTT
CASSRKGENTEAFF
>TRBJ2-7|TRBV10-3|NA|NA
TGTGCCATCAGTGGGCAAGGAAGGTACTACGAGCAGTACTTC
CAISGQGRYYEQYF
>TRBJ1-3|TRBV7-4|NA|NA
TGTGCCAGCAGCTTGGACAGACCCTCTGGAAACACCATATATTTT
CASSLDRPSGNTIYF
>TRBJ1-2|TRBV5-4|NA|NA
TGTGCCAGCAGCACCAACCTACAAGTCTACACCTTC
CASSTNLQVYTF
>TRBJ1-1|TRBV9|NA|NA
TGTGCCAGCACATGGGCGCATTGGAAGAACACTGAAGCTTTCTTT
CASTWAHWKNTEAFF
>TRBJ2-3|TRBV28|NA|TRBD2
TGTGCCAGCAGTTTCTGGCTAGCGGGGGGGGAGGCCACAGATACGCAGTATTTT
CASSFWLAGGEATDTQYF
>TRBJ2-2|TRBV4-3|NA|NA
TGCGCCAGCAGCCAAGATCTTGCGAACACCGGGGAGCTGTTTTTT
CASSQDLANTGELFF
>TRBJ1-2|TRBV5-1|once|NA
TGCGCCAGCAGCTTAACGGGAGGCGTCGTGACTAACTATGGCTACACCTTC
CASSLTGGVVTNYGYTF
>TRBJ2-4|TRBV5-6|NA|NA
TGTGCCAGCAGCTCGGTCGAAGTTGGGGCTGGAGACATTCAGTACTTC
CASSSVEVGAGDIQYF